This T cell receptor (beta chain) was obtained from a study of T-cell memory formation after mild COVID-19 (dated by TCRdb to 2020 to 2022). As for the study more broadly: TCR sequence clusters from the two donors were found to be largely donor specific. In two donors, T-cell clones that expanded and contracted after mild COVID-19 were followed by sequencing TCRalpha and TCRbeta repertoires longitudinally. The cohort comprised two young, previously healthy adult volunteers, one female and one male. The investigation overall reported the following: Some responding clones were detected in pre-infection memory, which suggested that pre-existing cross-reactive memory T cells had joined the SARS-CoV-2 response. Clones that contracted from day 15 to 85 showed balanced CD4/CD8 phenotypes, whereas a second wave of clones that expanded from day 15 to 37 leaned towards CD4+. The study covered only two mild cases, and larger cohorts including severe cases with pre-infection samples were considered necessary. Whether the second-wave clones peaking on day 37 were SARS-CoV-2 specific was not confirmed. Contracting CD4+ clones were located mainly in the CM and EM memory subsets, whereas CD8+ clones were found to be enriched in EMRA.

The CDR3 numbers 14 residues from cysteine through phenylalanine. Here the CDR3 DNA is all that survives: 42 bases in frame from base 1. The junction shows trimming of 6 bases on V and 3 bases on J, and the gene matches do not reach 5 bases of it. Ficoll-Paque density gradient centrifugation was used to isolate PBMCs. Worth noting for this clonotype: The clone's antigen remains unknown. Per-base quality was not reported, and no clone a single base away is much larger than it.

Instrument used: Illumina NovaSeq 6000. Using 5'RACE with constant-segment primers, TCRalpha and TCRbeta cDNA libraries were constructed, with sample barcodes and unique molecular identifiers added in the process. RNA was extracted from every sample with Trizol reagent. Amplification of the libraries took two PCR steps, and the second step added a second sample barcode plus Illumina TruSeq adapters. Libraries were sequenced on an Illumina NovaSeq with 2 x 150 bp paired-end reads. The study's processing was this. The reads were demultiplexed and collapsed into UMI-guided consensus sequences using migec v1.2.7. Using mixcr v2.1.11, UMI consensuses were aligned to TRA and TRB V and J templates and then assembled into clonotypes. A clonotype was counted as expanded or contracted only if both edgeR and NoisET called the change significant, with noise models trained on biological replicates. For edgeR calls, the cutoffs were a false discovery rate-adjusted p below 0.01 and a log2 fold-change threshold of 1. As an exploratory analysis of dynamics, PCA with hierarchical clustering was applied to max-normalized trajectories of the 1000 most abundant clonotypes. The CD4 or CD8 phenotype of responding clones was assigned using the separately sequenced CD4+ and CD8+ repertoires. In TCRdb, the public reads were trimmed at Q25 with fastp and aligned with MiXCR, with productive beta chains retained. Merged by CDR3 protein, the rows form single entries marked with the most common genes and DNA. These V and J calls are TCRdb output, not the study's own analysis. This sample lists hundreds of thousands of distinct CDR3 sequences; around 20% were detected once. The ten largest clones add up to 9.5% to 15% of the sample.

The sequence joins TRBV12-3 or TRBV12-4 to TRBJ1-3; 7 bases in the junction line up with TRBD1. Sequences were obtained from PBMCs or a T cell subset sorted from them (not recorded which). The clonotype originates from an adult woman who had mild COVID-19 (a few samples of this study predate the infection). The sample titles of this study are shuffled in the database, so cell type and time point are left out; the donor was told from shared clones. Here is the DNA: TGTGCCAGCAGAAACCGGGACAGTGGAAACACCATATATTTT. Translated, it reads CASRNRDSGNTIYF.